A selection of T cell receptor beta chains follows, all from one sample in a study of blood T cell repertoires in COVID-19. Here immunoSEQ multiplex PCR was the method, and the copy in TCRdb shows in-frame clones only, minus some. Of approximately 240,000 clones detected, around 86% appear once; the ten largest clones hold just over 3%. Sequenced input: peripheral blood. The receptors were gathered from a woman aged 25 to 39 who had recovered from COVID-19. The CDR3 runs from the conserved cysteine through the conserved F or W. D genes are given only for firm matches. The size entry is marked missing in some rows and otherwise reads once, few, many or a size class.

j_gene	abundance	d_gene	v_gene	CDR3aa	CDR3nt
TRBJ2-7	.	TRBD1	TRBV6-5	CASSWGQTYEQYF	TGTGCCAGCAGCTGGGGACAGACCTACGAGCAGTACTTC
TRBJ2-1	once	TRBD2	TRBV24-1	CATSGETTSGTYNEQFF	TGTGCCACCAGTGGGGAAACGACTAGCGGAACCTACAATGAGCAGTTCTTC
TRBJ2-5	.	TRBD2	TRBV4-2	CASSQDGRGVGQETQYF	TGTGCCAGCAGCCAAGACGGGCGGGGGGTAGGCCAAGAGACCCAGTACTTC
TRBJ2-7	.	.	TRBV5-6	CASSFPSGEQYF	TGTGCCAGCAGCTTCCCCTCGGGCGAGCAGTACTTC
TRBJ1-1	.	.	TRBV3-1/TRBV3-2	CASSPHSGGMEAFF	TGTGCCAGCAGCCCACATTCAGGTGGTATGGAAGCTTTCTTT
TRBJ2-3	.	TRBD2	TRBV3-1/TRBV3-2	CASSQAGGPTDTQYF	TGTGCCAGCAGCCAAGCGGGGGGGCCGACAGATACGCAGTATTTT
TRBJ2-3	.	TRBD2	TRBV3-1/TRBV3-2	CASSQVVSGAFPDTQYF	TGTGCCAGCAGCCAAGTAGTTAGCGGGGCGTTCCCAGATACGCAGTATTTT
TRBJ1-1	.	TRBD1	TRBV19	CASSIQGGTEAFF	TGTGCCAGTAGTATACAGGGGGGCACTGAAGCTTTCTTT
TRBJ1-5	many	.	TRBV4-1	CASSQDVNRVNQPQHF	TGCGCCAGCAGCCAAGATGTGAACAGGGTCAATCAGCCCCAGCATTTT
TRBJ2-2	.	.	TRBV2	CASSFTASTGELFF	TGTGCCAGCAGTTTCACCGCGAGCACCGGGGAGCTGTTTTTT
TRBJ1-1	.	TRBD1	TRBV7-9	CASSLGDRGDTEAFF	TGTGCCAGCAGCTTAGGAGACAGGGGGGACACTGAAGCTTTCTTT
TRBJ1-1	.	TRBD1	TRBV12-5	CASDGTGNLGGAFF	TGTGCTAGTGACGGGACAGGGAATCTAGGTGGAGCTTTCTTT
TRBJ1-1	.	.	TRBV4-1	CASSRERGTEAFF	TGCGCCAGCAGCCGAGAAAGGGGTACTGAAGCTTTCTTT
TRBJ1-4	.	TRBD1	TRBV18	CASSLRGTGTGGEKLFF	TGTGCCAGCTCACTAAGAGGAACCGGGACAGGTGGTGAAAAACTGTTTTTT
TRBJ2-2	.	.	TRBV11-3	CASSLGSIGELFF	TGTGCCAGCAGCCTCGGGAGTATCGGGGAGCTGTTTTTT
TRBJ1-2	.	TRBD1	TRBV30	CAWSPGTAANYGYTF	TGTGCCTGGAGCCCGGGGACAGCAGCTAACTATGGCTACACCTTC
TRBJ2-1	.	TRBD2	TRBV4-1	CASSLQLAGGPWAEQFF	TGCGCCAGCAGCCTCCAACTAGCGGGGGGGCCCTGGGCGGAGCAGTTCTTC
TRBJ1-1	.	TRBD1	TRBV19	CASSGQAFEAFF	TGTGCCAGCTCGGGACAGGCATTTGAAGCTTTCTTT
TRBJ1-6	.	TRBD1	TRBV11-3	CASSATGTGSPLHF	TGTGCCAGCAGCGCGACAGGGACTGGTTCACCCCTCCACTTT
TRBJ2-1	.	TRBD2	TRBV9	CASSAGTSSYNEQFF	TGTGCCAGCAGCGCCGGGACTAGTTCCTACAATGAGCAGTTCTTC
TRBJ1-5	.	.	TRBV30	CAWSVEATNQPQHF	TGTGCCTGGAGTGTAGAGGCCACTAATCAGCCCCAGCATTTT
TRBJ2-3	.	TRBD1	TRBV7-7	CASSPTTGGQDTQYF	TGTGCCAGCAGCCCTACGACAGGGGGCCAAGATACGCAGTATTTT
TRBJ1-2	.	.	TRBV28	CASSLLRGANYGYTF	TGTGCCAGCAGTCTTCTTCGGGGGGCTAACTATGGCTACACCTTC
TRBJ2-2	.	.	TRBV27	CASSSLENTGELFF	TGTGCCAGCAGTTCCCTAGAGAACACCGGGGAGCTGTTTTTT
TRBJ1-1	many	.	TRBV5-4	CASSPPRGGMNTEAFF	TGTGCCAGTTCCCCCCCCCGCGGGGGCATGAACACTGAAGCTTTCTTT
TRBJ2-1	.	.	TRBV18	CASSPGGGAYNEQFF	TGTGCCAGCTCACCAGGAGGGGGGGCCTACAATGAGCAGTTCTTC
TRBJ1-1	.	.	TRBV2	CASSEWGLNTEAFF	TGTGCCAGCAGTGAGTGGGGGCTGAACACTGAAGCTTTCTTT
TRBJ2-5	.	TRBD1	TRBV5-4	CASSQDGPGTGGETQYF	TGTGCCAGCAGCCAGGACGGCCCCGGGACAGGCGGGGAGACCCAGTACTTC
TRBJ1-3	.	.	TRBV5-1	CASSLDSSGNTIYF	TGCGCCAGCAGCTTGGACAGCTCTGGAAACACCATATATTTT
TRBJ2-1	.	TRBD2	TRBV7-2	CASRPTSGGAYNEQFF	TGTGCCAGCAGACCTACTAGCGGGGGGGCCTACAATGAGCAGTTCTTC
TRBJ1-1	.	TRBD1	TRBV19	CASSDRVGTEAFF	TGTGCCAGTAGCGACAGGGTTGGGACTGAAGCTTTCTTT
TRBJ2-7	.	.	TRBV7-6	CASSPEPQGSSYEQYF	TGTGCCAGCAGCCCAGAACCCCAGGGGTCCTCCTACGAGCAGTACTTC
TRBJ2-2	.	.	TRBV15	CATSRGLTGELFF	TGTGCCACCAGCAGAGGGCTTACCGGGGAGCTGTTTTTT
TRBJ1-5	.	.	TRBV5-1	CASSLEGGSNQPQHF	TGCGCCAGCAGCTTGGAAGGGGGATCGAATCAGCCCCAGCATTTT
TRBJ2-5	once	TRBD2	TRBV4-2	CASSQVRGGRIETQYF	TGTGCCAGCAGCCAAGTGCGGGGGGGCCGAATAGAGACCCAGTACTTC
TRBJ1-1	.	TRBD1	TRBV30	CAWIRTGNTEAFF	TGTGCCTGGATCAGGACAGGGAACACTGAAGCTTTCTTT
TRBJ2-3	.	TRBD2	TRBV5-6	CASSLSGGSTDTQYF	TGTGCCAGCAGCTTAAGCGGGGGTAGCACAGATACGCAGTATTTT
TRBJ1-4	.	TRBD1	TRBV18	CASSPNRPGTAGTNEKLFF	TGTGCCAGCTCACCCAATCGTCCCGGGACAGCGGGTACTAATGAAAAACTGTTTTTT
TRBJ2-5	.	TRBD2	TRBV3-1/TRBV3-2	CASSFLESLAGADGEETQYF	TGTGCCAGCAGCTTCCTCGAGTCACTAGCGGGGGCTGATGGTGAAGAGACCCAGTACTTC
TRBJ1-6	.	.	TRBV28	CASSLGARDSPLHF	TGTGCCAGCAGTTTAGGGGCCAGGGATTCACCCCTCCACTTT
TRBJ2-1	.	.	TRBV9	CASSVGGISRNKQFF	TGTGCCAGCAGCGTCGGAGGGATCAGTAGAAATAAGCAGTTCTTC
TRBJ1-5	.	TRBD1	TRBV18	CASSPLDRNQPQHF	TGTGCCAGCTCACCCCTGGACAGGAATCAGCCCCAGCATTTT
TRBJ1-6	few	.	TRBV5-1	CASSLAGHSGVEPLHF	TGCGCCAGCAGCTTGGCGGGACACTCCGGGGTGGAGCCCCTCCACTTT
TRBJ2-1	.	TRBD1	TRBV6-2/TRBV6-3	CASSYRDRGHNEQFF	TGTGCCAGCAGTTACAGGGACAGGGGGCACAATGAGCAGTTCTTC
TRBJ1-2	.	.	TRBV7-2	CASSPAGPGGYTF	TGTGCCAGCAGCCCTGCAGGGCCCGGGGGCTACACCTTC
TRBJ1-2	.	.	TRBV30	CAWSEQHYGYTF	TGTGCCTGGAGTGAACAGCACTATGGCTACACCTTC
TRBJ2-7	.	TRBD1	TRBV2	CATLTGGGSYEQYF	TGTGCCACCTTGACAGGGGGTGGTAGTTACGAGCAGTACTTC
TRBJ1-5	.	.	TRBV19	CASSTPREGNQPQHF	TGTGCCAGTAGTACACCCAGGGAGGGCAATCAGCCCCAGCATTTT
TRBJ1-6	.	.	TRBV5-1	CASSLFGGAGGSPLHF	TGCGCCAGCAGCTTGTTCGGGGGCGCGGGGGGATCACCCCTCCACTTT
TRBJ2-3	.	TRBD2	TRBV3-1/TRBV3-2	CASSPDGGPSGDPNTQYF	TGTGCCAGCAGCCCCGATGGAGGGCCTAGCGGGGACCCGAATACGCAGTATTTT
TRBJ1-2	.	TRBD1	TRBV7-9	CASSQAGQVTSNYGYTF	TGTGCCAGCAGCCAGGCGGGACAGGTAACTTCTAACTATGGCTACACCTTC
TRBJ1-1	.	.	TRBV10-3	CAISPVTTTGQGAFF	TGTGCCATCAGTCCCGTTACAACCACAGGGCAGGGAGCTTTCTTT
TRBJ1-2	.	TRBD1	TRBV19	CASSSHDRGTHGYTF	TGTGCCAGTAGTTCCCACGACAGGGGTACCCATGGCTACACCTTC